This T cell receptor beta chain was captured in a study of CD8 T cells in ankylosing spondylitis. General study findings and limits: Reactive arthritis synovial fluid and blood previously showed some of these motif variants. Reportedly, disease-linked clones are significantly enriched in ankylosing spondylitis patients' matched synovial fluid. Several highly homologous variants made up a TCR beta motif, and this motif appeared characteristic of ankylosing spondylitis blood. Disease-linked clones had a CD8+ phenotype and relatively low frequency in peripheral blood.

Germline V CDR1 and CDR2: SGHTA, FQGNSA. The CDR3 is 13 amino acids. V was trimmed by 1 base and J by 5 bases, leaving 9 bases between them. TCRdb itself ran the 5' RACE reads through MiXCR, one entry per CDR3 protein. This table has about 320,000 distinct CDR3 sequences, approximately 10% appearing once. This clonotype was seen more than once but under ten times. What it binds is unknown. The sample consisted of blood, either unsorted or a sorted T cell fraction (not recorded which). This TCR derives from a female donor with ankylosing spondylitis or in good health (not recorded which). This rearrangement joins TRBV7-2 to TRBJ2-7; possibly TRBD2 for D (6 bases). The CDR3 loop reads CASSLEAGNEQYF. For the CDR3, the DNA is TGTGCCAGCAGCTTAGAGGCGGGGAACGAGCAGTACTTC. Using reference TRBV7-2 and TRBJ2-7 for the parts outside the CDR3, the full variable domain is GAGVSQSPSNKVTEKGKDVELRCDPISGHTALYWYRQSLGQGLEFLIYFQGNSAPDKSGLPSDRFSAERTGGSVSTLTIQRTQQEDSAVYLCASSLEAGNEQYFGPGTRLTVT.